The clone carrying this T cell receptor beta chain was counted between two and nine times. Its target is not known. This entry comes from a study of post-analysis software for immune sequencing data. Study-level results: Comparison of patients with controls showed 4 to 6 TRBV segments more frequent in patients, TRBV5-6, TRBV5-1 and TRBV20-1 among them.

Unique-molecular-identifier-tagged TCR beta cDNA libraries were used. TCRdb re-derived calls from the PCR reads in MiXCR, one entry per CDR3 protein. The sample lists roughly 620,000 distinct CDR3 sequences; roughly 45% were seen once. Germline V lookup: CDR1 MNHNS, CDR2 SASEGT. The length of the CDR3 is 15 residues. V was pared by 6 bases and J by 0 bases, with 12 bases between. What was sequenced was blood. This chain joins TRBV6-1 and TRBJ1-5, with unresolved D. The receptor was isolated from a girl between 5 and 17 years old with multiple sclerosis. The CDR3 coding sequence is TGTGCCAGCAGCCCAAAAGACTATAGCAATCAGCCCCAGCATTTT. It is translated as CASSPKDYSNQPQHF.